What follows are 31 T cell receptor beta chains derived from one specimen sequenced in a study of blood T cell repertoires in COVID-19. Only in-frame clones appear in the TCRdb table, and some are missing; sequencing was by immunoSEQ multiplex PCR. The data hold over 150,000 clones, with 87% observed a single time. The material sequenced was PBMCs or T cells enriched from blood (not recorded which). Source of these receptors: a woman aged 30 to 39 who had recovered from COVID-19.

This clone was counted once. This chain connects TRBV7-8 to TRBJ2-6; TRBD1 is a possible D gene (5 bases). This CDR3 spans 22 amino acids. Between the trimmed V and J ends, which lost 1 base and 1 base, there was a span of 26 bases. Germline CDR1 SGHVS, CDR2 FQNEAQ. CDR3 DNA sequence: TGTGCCAGCAGCTTAGTTGGTAGGGGTCTGACAATACAGCTATCTGGGGCCAACGTCCTGACTTTC. As protein: CASSLVGRGLTIQLSGANVLTF.

J is TRBJ1-4 and V is TRBV7-9; perhaps TRBD1 as D (5 bases). The ends were cut back, 5 bases at V and 7 bases at J, with 17 bases in the middle. This CDR3 region has 15 residues. Germline CDR1 and CDR2: SEHNR and FQNEAQ (reference sequence). This chain's CDR3 is CASSVQGVGREKLFF. Written as DNA, the CDR3 is TGTGCCAGCAGCGTTCAGGGTGTAGGGCGTGAAAAACTGTTTTTT.

This chain uses TRBV6-5 with TRBJ2-7; D not resolved. The V gene lost 8 bases and the J gene lost 0 bases, with 5 bases spanning the gap. The length of the CDR3 is 11 residues. Germline loops: CDR1 MNHEY, CDR2 SVGAGI. This CDR3 reads CASSGSYEQYF. In DNA form, the CDR3 reads TGTGCCAGCTCGGGCTCCTACGAGCAGTACTTC.

In its sample, this clone was seen once. The J gene is TRBJ2-7, the V gene TRBV9; 10 nucleotides line up with TRBD2. The germline CDR1 and CDR2 sequences are SGDLS and YYNGEE. Germline trimming cut 2 bases from V and 0 bases from J; bases unmatched to any gene: 2. The CDR3 loop spans 15 amino acids. As DNA, the CDR3 is TGTGCCAGCAGCGTCCTAGCGGGGGCCTCCTACGAGCAGTACTTC. Its protein is CASSVLAGASYEQYF.

This sequence joins TRBV7-2 and TRBJ1-3, with D unclear. Looked up from germline, CDR1 is SGHTA and CDR2 is FQGNSA. The CDR3 totals 15 residues. V was shortened by 3 bases and J by 4 bases, with 13 bases between the two germline ends. CDR3 sequence reads: CASSLPSSRGNTIYF. The CDR3 nucleotides are TGTGCCAGCAGCTTGCCCTCTTCGAGAGGAAACACCATATATTTT.

The J gene is TRBJ2-1, the V gene TRBV19; 7 nucleotides match TRBD1. Germline CDR1 reads LNHDA; CDR2 reads SQIVND (reference sequence). With 3 bases clipped from V and 6 bases from J, the junction kept 8 bases outside the gene matches. The CDR3 consists of 15 residues. Here the CDR3 reads CASSILQGVPNEQFF. For the CDR3, the DNA is TGTGCCAGTAGTATCCTCCAGGGGGTTCCCAATGAGCAGTTCTTC. The complete variable domain, with remaining parts taken from reference TRBV19 and TRBJ2-1, reads DGGITQSPKYLFRKEGQNVTLSCEQNLNHDAMYWYRQDPGQGLRLIYYSQIVNDFQKGDIAEGYSVSREKKESFPLTVTSAQKNPTAFYLCASSILQGVPNEQFFGPGTRLTVL.

The chain recombines TRBV25-1 with TRBJ2-1, with 12 bases lining up with TRBD2. V was clipped by 5 bases and J by 7 bases; unmatched bases: 9. The CDR3 length is 16 residues. Looked up from germline, CDR1 is MGHDK and CDR2 is SYGVNS. For the CDR3, the DNA is TGTGCCAGCAGTCGGCCCCGACTAGCGGGAGAGAATGAGCAGTTCTTC. Translation: CASSRPRLAGENEQFF.

The V and J genes are TRBV30 and TRBJ1-5; a weak D match, TRBD1 (6 bases). This CDR3 comprises 15 residues. Germline CDR1 GTSNPN, CDR2 SVGIG (reference sequence). V was cut by 3 bases and J by 4 bases, with 16 bases left in between. CDR3 DNA: TGTGCCTGGAGCCACATTACAGGGTTGAATCAGCCCCAGCATTTT. Protein: CAWSHITGLNQPQHF.

The chain couples TRBV19 to TRBJ1-1; D is undetermined. In germline, CDR1 is LNHDA, CDR2 SQIVND (reference sequence). This CDR3 comprises 12 residues. Trimming took 5 bases from V and 1 from J, leaving 5 bases between them. In DNA, the CDR3 is TGTGCCAGTAGTCTTTCGAACACTGAAGCTTTCTTT. Translated, it gives CASSLSNTEAFF.

The rearrangement links TRBV27 to TRBJ1-6; D is possibly TRBD1 (5 bases). Germline CDR1 MNHEY, CDR2 SMNVEV (reference sequence). V lost 6 bases, J lost 2 bases, and 14 bases lay in between. The CDR3 runs 16 residues. The CDR3 protein is CASSRTGETYNSPLHF. The CDR3 DNA is TGTGCCAGCAGCAGAACGGGGGAAACCTATAATTCACCCCTCCACTTT.

The V call is TRBV30, the J call TRBJ1-6; 10 bases are a match to TRBD1. Trimming removed 5 bases from V and 7 bases from J; junction bases left unmatched: 5. The CDR3 runs 14 residues. In germline, CDR1 is GTSNPN, CDR2 SVGIG (reference sequence). The CDR3 region is CAWYDRGHNSPLHF. As DNA, the CDR3 is TGTGCCTGGTACGACAGGGGGCACAATTCACCCCTCCACTTT.

V and J are TRBV2 and TRBJ1-6; 7 positions match TRBD1. CDR3 size: 15 residues. CDR1 and CDR2 (germline): SNHLY, FYNNEI. V lost 4 bases and J lost 9; bases outside the gene matches: 9. In nucleotides, the CDR3 is TGTGCCAGCAGTGTTGCAGGGGGAGTTGGTTCACCCCTCCACTTT. It yields the protein CASSVAGGVGSPLHF.

This chain links TRBV27 with TRBJ2-5; TRBD1 agrees at 9 bases. Germline trimming cut 2 bases from V and 2 bases from J; bases unmatched to any gene: 9. Germline V gene data show CDR1 as MNHEY and CDR2 as SMNVEV (reference sequence). The CDR3 extends over 17 amino acids. The CDR3 loop reads CASSLGTGFPGQETQYF. DNA for the CDR3: TGTGCCAGCAGTTTAGGGACAGGGTTCCCGGGACAAGAGACCCAGTACTTC.

V gene TRBV10-3 combines with J gene TRBJ1-5, with TRBD1 matching over 7 bases. Germline-derived CDR1 and CDR2 are ENHRY and SYGVKD. The CDR3 length is 16 residues. J was trimmed by 4 bases and V by 6 bases; bases with no gene match: 12. For the CDR3, the DNA is TGTGCCATCAGCCCCACCGGACAGGAAGTTAATCAGCCCCAGCATTTT. Its protein product is CAISPTGQEVNQPQHF.

The CDR3 DNA sequence: TGTGCCAGCAGTGGATCCCAGGGCACTGAAGCTTTCTTT. Translating gives CASSGSQGTEAFF. The chain carries TRBV25-1 and TRBJ1-1, with TRBD1 as a possible D gene (5 bases). There are 13 residues in the CDR3. Germline loops: CDR1 MGHDK, CDR2 SYGVNS. The V gene lost 4 bases and the J gene lost 4 bases, with 10 bases spanning the gap.

This chain connects TRBV3-1 (or the pseudogene TRBV3-2) to TRBJ1-2, with 7 bases identical to TRBD1. Germline-derived CDR1 and CDR2 are LGHDT and YNNKEL (reference sequence). V trimming: 2 bases; J trimming: 8 bases; junction bases outside the gene matches: 8. The CDR3 totals 14 residues. CDR3: CASSQSTGVQGYTF. In nucleotides, the CDR3 is TGTGCCAGCAGCCAATCAACAGGGGTACAAGGCTACACCTTC.

Only a few counts were recorded for this clone. The chain joins TRBV5-4 to TRBJ2-7; the match to TRBD1 covers 10 bases. Trimming cost V 1 base and J 3 bases; bases outside gene matches: 4. The CDR3 has 15 residues. CDR1 and CDR2 from the germline V gene are SGHNT and YYREEE (reference sequence). CDR3 residues: CASSLSGQGNYEQYF. In DNA, the CDR3 is TGTGCCAGCAGCTTGTCGGGACAGGGGAACTACGAGCAGTACTTC.

As concerns this clone: The same CDR3 can be traced to other DNA sequences in this sample. V usage is TRBV7-3 and J usage is TRBJ1-1; D not certain. Germline-derived CDR1 and CDR2 are SGHTA and FQGTGA. The CDR3 sequence is 14 residues long. With 2 bases removed from V and 0 bases from J, the gap between germline ends came to 7 bases. CDR3 region: CASSLAGMNTEAFF. Written as DNA, the CDR3 is TGTGCCAGCAGCTTAGCAGGTATGAACACTGAAGCTTTCTTT.

This chain joins TRBV4-2 and TRBJ2-7; 8 bases line up with TRBD2. With V trimmed by 1 base and J by 5 bases, 7 bases remained unmatched. Germline V gene data show CDR1 as LGHNA and CDR2 as YNFKEQ. The CDR3 is 15 amino acids. CDR3 residues: CASSQVYPAGDEQYF. DNA of the CDR3: TGTGCCAGCAGCCAAGTTTACCCAGCGGGGGACGAGCAGTACTTC.

The V and J genes are TRBV7-2 and TRBJ2-7; D is ambiguous. The CDR3 totals 15 residues. Germline loops: CDR1 SGHTA, CDR2 FQGNSA. V lost 1 base and J lost 0, with 10 bases in between. In DNA form, the CDR3 reads TGTGCCAGCAGCTTAGGGCAACTATTCTCCTACGAGCAGTACTTC. Translating it yields CASSLGQLFSYEQYF.

The chain has TRBV3-1 (or the pseudogene TRBV3-2) and TRBJ2-7; tentative D call: TRBD2 (5 bases). From germline, CDR1 is LGHDT and CDR2 YNNKEL (reference sequence). The V and J ends lost 1 base and 7 bases respectively, with 8 bases between them. This CDR3 contains 12 residues. Here the CDR3 reads CASSQARGEQYF. The CDR3 coding sequence is TGTGCCAGCAGCCAAGCCCGCGGGGAGCAGTACTTC.

The V and J genes are TRBV4-2 and TRBJ2-1, with D perhaps matching TRBD1 (6 bases). The CDR3 extends over 13 amino acids. Trimming cost V 6 bases and J 6 bases, with 12 bases left between them. Germline loops: CDR1 LGHNA, CDR2 YNFKEQ. Written as DNA, the CDR3 is TGTGCCAGCAGACCAGGACAGTTCAATGAGCAGTTCTTC. The encoded protein is CASRPGQFNEQFF.

The chain couples TRBV7-3 to TRBJ2-1; 11 nucleotides agree with TRBD2. Germline V gene sequence: CDR1 SGHTA, CDR2 FQGTGA. This CDR3 has 16 residues. V shed 2 bases, J shed 3 bases, and the junction held 3 bases outside the gene matches. The CDR3: CASSLFSGGDYNEQFF. CDR3 in DNA: TGTGCCAGCAGCTTATTTAGCGGGGGGGACTACAATGAGCAGTTCTTC. The complete variable domain, with remaining parts taken from reference TRBV7-3 and TRBJ2-1, reads GAGVSQTPSNKVTEKGKYVELRCDPISGHTALYWYRQSLGQGPEFLIYFQGTGAADDSGLPNDRFFAVRPEGSVSTLKIQRTERGDSAVYLCASSLFSGGDYNEQFFGPGTRLTVL.

V and J are TRBV7-2 and TRBJ2-5; no clear D gene. The CDR3 covers 10 residues. V lost 3 bases, J lost 11 bases, and 7 bases lay in between. Germline values: CDR1 SGHTA, CDR2 FQGNSA. The CDR3 nucleotides are TGTGCCAGCAGCTTTGTAGCTCAGTACTTC. Amino acids: CASSFVAQYF.

This clone has a count of ten or more. This chain links TRBV9 with TRBJ2-7; 7 bases map to TRBD1. The ends lost 4 bases at V and 5 bases at J; junction bases unmatched: 12. Germline V lookup: CDR1 SGDLS, CDR2 YYNGEE. The CDR3 length is 15 residues. CDR3 bases: TGTGCCAGCAGCTCCGACCCGACAGGGCTGGACGAGCAGTACTTC. The encoded protein is CASSSDPTGLDEQYF. Supplemented by reference TRBV9 and TRBJ2-7, the full variable domain reads DSGVTQTPKHLITATGQRVTLRCSPRSGDLSVYWYQQSLDQGLQFLIQYYNGEERAKGNILERFSAQQFPDLHSELNLSSLELGDSALYFCASSSDPTGLDEQYFGPGTRLTVT.

This clone appeared a few times. The chain links TRBV11-2 to TRBJ2-7; maybe TRBD2 (5 bases). The germline gives CDR1 SGHAT, CDR2 FQNNGV. Between the trimmed V and J ends, which lost 1 base and 6 bases, there was a span of 13 bases. CDR3 length equals 14 residues. The CDR3 protein is CASSLVGEGGEQYF. In DNA form, the CDR3 reads TGTGCCAGCAGCTTAGTGGGAGAGGGCGGCGAGCAGTACTTC.

This clone was recorded only once. The chain is built from TRBV7-2 and TRBJ1-2; no clear D. V lost 5 bases and J lost 2, with 9 bases in between. CDR1 and CDR2 from the germline V gene are SGHTA and FQGNSA. This CDR3 contains 13 residues. The CDR3 DNA reads as TGTGCCAGCAGCATCCAGGCCAACTATGGCTACACCTTC. Translation gives CASSIQANYGYTF. Drawing the rest from reference TRBV7-2 and TRBJ1-2, the complete variable domain is GAGVSQSPSNKVTEKGKDVELRCDPISGHTALYWYRQSLGQGLEFLIYFQGNSAPDKSGLPSDRFSAERTGGSVSTLTIQRTQQEDSAVYLCASSIQANYGYTFGSGTRLTVV.

The rearrangement links TRBV3-1 (or the pseudogene TRBV3-2) to TRBJ1-3; no firm D call. Germline V CDR1 and CDR2: LGHDT, YNNKEL (reference sequence). V was clipped by 4 bases and J by 0 bases, with 13 bases between them. The CDR3 has 16 amino acids. CDR3 coding DNA: TGTGCCAGCAGCCGAACGAACAGTTTCTCTGGAAACACCATATATTTT. It specifies CASSRTNSFSGNTIYF.

The J gene is TRBJ1-3, the V gene TRBV9; D unresolved. Germline lookup yields CDR1 SGDLS and CDR2 YYNGEE. Between the trimmed V and J ends, which lost 3 bases and 0 bases, there was a span of 13 bases. The length of the CDR3 is 16 residues. CDR3 DNA: TGTGCCAGCAGCGGGGGAGGGATAAGCTCTGGAAACACCATATATTTT. Residues: CASSGGGISSGNTIYF.

This clone was seen once. The chain links TRBV2 to TRBJ2-1; possibly TRBD2 for D (6 bases). Trimming pared 6 bases from V and 0 bases from J, leaving 12 bases between. Germline assignment: CDR1 SNHLY and CDR2 FYNNEI. This CDR3 spans 15 amino acids. The CDR3 reads CASSRGTASYNEQFF. The CDR3 DNA is TGTGCCAGCAGCCGAGGGACTGCCTCCTACAATGAGCAGTTCTTC.

J is TRBJ1-1 and V is TRBV7-9; TRBD1 matches 7 bases. V dropped 5 bases and J dropped 2; count of bases not matched to a gene: 8. Germline values: CDR1 SEHNR, CDR2 FQNEAQ (reference sequence). The CDR3 consists of 15 residues. CDR3 sequence: CASSPPTGTNTEAFF. As DNA, the CDR3 is TGTGCCAGCAGCCCTCCGACAGGGACTAACACTGAAGCTTTCTTT.